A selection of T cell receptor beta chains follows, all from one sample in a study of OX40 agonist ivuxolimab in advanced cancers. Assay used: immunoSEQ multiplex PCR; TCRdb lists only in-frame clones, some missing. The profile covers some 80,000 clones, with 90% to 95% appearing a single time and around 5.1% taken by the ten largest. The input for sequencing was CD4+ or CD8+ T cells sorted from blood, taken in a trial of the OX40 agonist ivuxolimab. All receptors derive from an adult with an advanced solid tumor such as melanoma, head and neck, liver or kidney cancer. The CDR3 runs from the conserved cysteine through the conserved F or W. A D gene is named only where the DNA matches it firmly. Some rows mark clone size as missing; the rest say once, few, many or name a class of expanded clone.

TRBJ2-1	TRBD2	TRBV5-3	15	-	TGTGCCAGAAGCTTGGGGACTAGCGACCTCAATGAGCAGTTCTTC	CARSLGTSDLNEQFF
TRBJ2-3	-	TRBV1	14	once	TGCACCAGCAGCCAATTCCCCCACCAGGTACCGCAGTATTTT	CTSSQFPHQVPQYF
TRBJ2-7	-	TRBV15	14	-	TGTGCCACCAGCAGAGATGTCTTCGGGAACGAGCAGTACTTC	CATSRDVFGNEQYF
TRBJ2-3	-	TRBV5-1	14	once	TGCGCCAGCAGGGAGGACAGAAACACAGATACGCAGTATTTT	CASREDRNTDTQYF
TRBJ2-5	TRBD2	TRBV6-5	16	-	TGTGCCAGCAGTTACGGGGCTAGCGGGAGCGGGGAGACCCAGTACTTC	CASSYGASGSGETQYF
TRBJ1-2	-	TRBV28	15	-	TGTGCCAGCAGTTATGTGACCAGTATGATCGATGGCTACACCTTC	CASSYVTSMIDGYTF
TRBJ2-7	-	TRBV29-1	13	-	TGCAGCGTTACCGACAGCGCCTCCTACGAGCAGTACTTC	CSVTDSASYEQYF
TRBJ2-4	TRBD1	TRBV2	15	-	TGTGCCAGCGATTTACAGGGGGTAGCCAAAAACATTCAGTACTTC	CASDLQGVAKNIQYF
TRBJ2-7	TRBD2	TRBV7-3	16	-	TGTGCCAGCAGCTTAATGGGGAGGGCGGCTTCCTACGAGCAGTACTTC	CASSLMGRAASYEQYF
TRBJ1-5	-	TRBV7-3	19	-	TGTGCCAGCAGCTTAACAAAAAAAGTGGCGAGAGTCCGGGGTCAGCCCCAGCATTTT	CASSLTKKVARVRGQPQHF
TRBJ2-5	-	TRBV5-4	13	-	TGTGCCAGCAGCGCCCGCGGCGGAGAGACCCAGTACTTC	CASSARGGETQYF
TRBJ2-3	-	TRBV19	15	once	TGTGCCAGTAGTAATAGGCGGGGTAGCACAGATACGCAGTATTTT	CASSNRRGSTDTQYF
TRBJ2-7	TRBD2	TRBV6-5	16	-	TGTGCCAGCAGCTACGGGTCCCTAGCGGGAACATACGAGCAGTACTTC	CASSYGSLAGTYEQYF
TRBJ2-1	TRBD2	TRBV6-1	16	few	TGTGCCAGCAGTGAAGGTCCGGCGGGAGGGCTTTATGAGCAGTTCTTC	CASSEGPAGGLYEQFF
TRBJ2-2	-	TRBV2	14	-	TGTGCCAGCAGTTCAAACCCGAACACCGGGGAGCTGTTTTTT	CASSSNPNTGELFF
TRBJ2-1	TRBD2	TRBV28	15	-	TGTGCCAGCAGTTCTAGCGGAGCCCCCTACAATGAGCAGTTCTTC	CASSSSGAPYNEQFF
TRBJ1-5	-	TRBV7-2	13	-	TGTGCCAGCAGCCAGGGGCGGGGACAGCCCCAGCATTTT	CASSQGRGQPQHF
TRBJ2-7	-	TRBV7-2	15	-	TGTGCCAGCAGCCCCCCGGGACTTGAGGGTTACGAGCAGTACTTC	CASSPPGLEGYEQYF
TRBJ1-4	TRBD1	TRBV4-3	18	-	TGCGCCAGCAGCCAATATTATCGACAGGGGGGAACTAATGAAAAACTGTTTTTT	CASSQYYRQGGTNEKLFF
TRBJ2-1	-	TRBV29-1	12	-	TGCAGCGGGCAGCGGGCAAGGAATGAGCAGTTCTTC	CSGQRARNEQFF
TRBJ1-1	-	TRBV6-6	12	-	TGTGCCAGCAGTCACCCCCGGGTCGAGATTTTCTTT	CASSHPRVEIFF
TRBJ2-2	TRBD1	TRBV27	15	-	TGTGCCAGCAGTTTGGGGCAGGGGGACACCGGGGAGCTGTTTTTT	CASSLGQGDTGELFF
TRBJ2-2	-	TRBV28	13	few	TGTGCCAGCAGTTTAAAAATACCCGGGGAGCTGTTTTTT	CASSLKIPGELFF
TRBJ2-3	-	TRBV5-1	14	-	TGCGCCAGCAGCTTGGCTCTAGTCCCAGATACGCAGTATTTT	CASSLALVPDTQYF
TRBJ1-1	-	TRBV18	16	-	TGTGCCAGCTCACCACGGGTGAGGGCGGGTGGCACTGAAGCTTTCTTT	CASSPRVRAGGTEAFF
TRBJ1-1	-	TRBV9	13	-	TGTGCCAGCAGCGTAGGCCCAGGAACTGAAGCTTTCTTT	CASSVGPGTEAFF
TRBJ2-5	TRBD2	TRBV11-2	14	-	TGTGCCAGCAGCTTGGGACTAGTTGTGGAGACCCAGTACTTC	CASSLGLVVETQYF
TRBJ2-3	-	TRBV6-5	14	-	TGTGCCAGCAGACCCGGGGGCGCTGGAGATACGCAGTATTTT	CASRPGGAGDTQYF
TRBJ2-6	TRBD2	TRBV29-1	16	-	TGCAGCGTTGAAAGGGAGGGGCTCTCTGGGGCCAACGTCCTGACTTTC	CSVEREGLSGANVLTF
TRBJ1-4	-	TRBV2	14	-	TGTGCCAGCAGGGAGGGACGGCCTAATGAAAAACTGTTTTTT	CASREGRPNEKLFF
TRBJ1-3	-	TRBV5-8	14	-	TGTGCCAGCAGCTTCCGGGACTCTGGAAACACCATATATTTT	CASSFRDSGNTIYF
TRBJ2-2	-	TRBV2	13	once	TGTGCCAGCAGTGAAGGGGGGCCCGGGGAGCTGTTTTTT	CASSEGGPGELFF
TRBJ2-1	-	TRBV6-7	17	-	TGTGCCAGCAGTTACGGGAGGAGGGTTTCTTGGGGCAATGAGCAGTTCTTC	CASSYGRRVSWGNEQFF
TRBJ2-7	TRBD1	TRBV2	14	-	TGTGCCAGCCTAAAGGTACAGGGGACCTACGAGCAGTACTTC	CASLKVQGTYEQYF
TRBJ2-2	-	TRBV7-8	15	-	TGTGCCAGCAGCTCCAGAGGGAGGAACACCGGGGAGCTGTTTTTT	CASSSRGRNTGELFF
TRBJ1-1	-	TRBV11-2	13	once	TGTGCCAGCAGCTTGTTAATGGGGACTGAAGCTTTCTTT	CASSLLMGTEAFF
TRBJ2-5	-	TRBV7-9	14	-	TGTGCCAGCAGCTTTAATGGCCGTGGGGAGACCCAGTACTTC	CASSFNGRGETQYF
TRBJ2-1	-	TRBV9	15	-	TGTGCCAGCAGCGTAGGGAGCGGGCTGGGGCATGAGCAGTTCTTC	CASSVGSGLGHEQFF
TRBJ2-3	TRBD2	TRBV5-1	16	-	TGCGCCAGCAGCTTGGGACTAGCGACTAGCACAGATACGCAGTATTTT	CASSLGLATSTDTQYF
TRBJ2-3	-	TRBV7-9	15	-	TGTGCCAGCAGCGTCCGGGACTCTCCCCAAGATACGCAGTATTTT	CASSVRDSPQDTQYF
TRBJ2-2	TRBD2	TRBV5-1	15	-	TGCGCCAGCAGATTTACTAGCGGGAGCACCGGGGAGCTGTTTTTT	CASRFTSGSTGELFF